These 8 T cell receptor beta chains were sequenced from one sample in a study of T cell repertoires in cytomegalovirus infection. TCRdb called the reads again in MiXCR, with one record for every CDR3 protein. The profile covers just under 550,000 distinct CDR3 sequences, with 26% appearing a single time and roughly 13% taken by the ten largest. Sequenced sample: PBMCs. These receptors all come from a human donor in good health (CMV status not recorded). Some clones in this sample may be carry-over from other donors' samples.

The rearrangement joins TRBV6-2 or TRBV6-3 to TRBJ2-7; D is undetermined. CDR3 size: 14 residues. The germline gives CDR1 MNHEY, CDR2 SVGEGT. Trimming shortened V by 0 bases and J by 5 bases, and 11 bases separated the two germline ends. The chain's CDR3 is CASSYSKVIHEQYV. CDR3 sequence (DNA): TGTGCCAGCAGTTACTCGAAGGTGATCCACGAGCAGTACGTC.

This clonotype occurred many times. CDR3 amino acids: CASSLFGGEETQYF. For the CDR3, the DNA is TGTGCCAGCAGCTTATTTGGGGGCGAGGAGACCCAGTACTTC. The chain combines TRBV7-2 with TRBJ2-5, with D maybe TRBD1 (6 bases). Germline CDR1 and CDR2: SGHTA and FQGNSA. Trimming removed 2 bases from V and 5 bases from J, with 12 bases in between. The CDR3 totals 14 residues.

J is TRBJ2-7 and V is TRBV7-2; D is unclear. Between the trimmed V and J ends, which lost 3 bases and 6 bases, there was a span of 9 bases. The CDR3 extends over 12 amino acids. Germline assignment: CDR1 SGHTA and CDR2 FQGNSA. The CDR3 protein is CASSFGTGEQYF. In DNA, the CDR3 is TGTGCCAGCAGCTTCGGAACCGGCGAGCAGTACTTC.

The chain has TRBV7-9 and TRBJ2-1; 7 positions agree with TRBD2. After removal of 4 bases from V and 0 bases from J, the junction contained 6 bases not matched to a gene. Germline CDR1 reads SEHNR; CDR2 reads FQNEAQ (reference sequence). This CDR3 comprises 16 residues. Here the CDR3 reads CASSSPKRDSYNEQFF. The CDR3 DNA follows: TGTGCCAGCAGCTCCCCCAAGCGGGACTCCTACAATGAGCAGTTCTTC. Full variable domain (remainder filled in from reference TRBV7-9 and TRBJ2-1): DTGVSQNPRHKITKRGQNVTFRCDPISEHNRLYWYRQTLGQGPEFLTYFQNEAQLEKSRLLSDRFSAERPKGSFSTLEIQRTEQGDSAMYLCASSSPKRDSYNEQFFGPGTRLTVL.

This clonotype has a count of ten or more. The DNA for the CDR3 is TGTGCCAGCAGTGCGGGACTAGCGGGGTACAATGAGCAGTTCTTC. Protein: CASSAGLAGYNEQFF. The chain recombines TRBV6-1 with TRBJ2-1, with TRBD2 identical over 13 bases. Trimming took 4 bases from V and 4 from J; bases not matched to a gene: 1. CDR1 and CDR2 from the germline V gene are MNHNS and SASEGT. CDR3 length: 15 amino acids.

This clonotype was counted many times. The CDR3 loop reads CASSRGGSGTQETQYF. The DNA of the CDR3 is TGTGCCAGCAGCCGAGGGGGTAGCGGGACCCAAGAGACCCAGTACTTC. J is TRBJ2-5 and V is TRBV7-2, with 8 bases fitting TRBD2. J gave up 1 base and V 5 bases, and 9 bases lay outside the gene matches. CDR3 length equals 16 residues. In germline, CDR1 is SGHTA, CDR2 FQGNSA.

The chain has TRBV20-1 and TRBJ2-1; D perhaps matches TRBD1 (6 bases). The germline V gene has CDR1 DFQATT and CDR2 SNEGSKA (reference sequence). This CDR3 contains 14 residues. Trimming removed 0 bases at V and 8 bases at J, with 14 bases between. This chain's CDR3 is CSARELAGADEQFF. The CDR3 coding sequence is TGCAGTGCTAGAGAGTTGGCAGGGGCCGATGAGCAGTTCTTC.

This clonotype was picked up a small number of times. The rearrangement uses TRBV6-2 or TRBV6-3 and TRBJ1-4, with no clear D. V lost 4 bases to trimming and J lost 14 bases, with 14 bases between them. Germline V gene sequence: CDR1 MNHEY, CDR2 SVGEGT. This CDR3 has 12 residues. The CDR3 DNA reads TGTGCCAGCAGTTCGGCCGGGCTCGGGCTGTTTTTT. It translates to CASSSAGLGLFF.